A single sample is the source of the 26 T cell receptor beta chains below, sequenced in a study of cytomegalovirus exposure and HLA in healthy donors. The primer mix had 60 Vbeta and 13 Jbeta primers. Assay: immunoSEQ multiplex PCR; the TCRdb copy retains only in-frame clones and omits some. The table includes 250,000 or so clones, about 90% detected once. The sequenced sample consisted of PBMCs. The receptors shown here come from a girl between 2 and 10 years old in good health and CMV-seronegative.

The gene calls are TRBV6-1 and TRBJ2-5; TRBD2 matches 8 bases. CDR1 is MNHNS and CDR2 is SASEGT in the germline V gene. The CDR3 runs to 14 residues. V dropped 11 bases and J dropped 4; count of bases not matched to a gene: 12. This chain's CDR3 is CACKREWGGETQYF. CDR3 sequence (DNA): TGTGCCTGCAAGCGGGAGTGGGGGGGAGAGACCCAGTACTTC.

The CDR3 region is CASSRITGLDEKLFF. In nucleotides, the CDR3 is TGCGCCAGCAGCCGAATAACAGGGTTAGATGAAAAACTGTTTTTT. The gene calls are TRBV4-1 and TRBJ1-4; D is perhaps TRBD1 (6 bases). Germline CDR1 and CDR2: MGHRA and YSYEKL. CDR3 length: 15 residues. V was shortened by 4 bases and J by 6 bases, with 15 bases between the two germline ends.

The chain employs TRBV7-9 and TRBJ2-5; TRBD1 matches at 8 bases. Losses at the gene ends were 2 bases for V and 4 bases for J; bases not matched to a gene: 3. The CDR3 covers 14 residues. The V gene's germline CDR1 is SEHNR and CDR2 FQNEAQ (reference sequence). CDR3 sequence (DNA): TGTGCCAGCAGCTTATCACAGGGGGGAGAGACCCAGTACTTC. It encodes CASSLSQGGETQYF.

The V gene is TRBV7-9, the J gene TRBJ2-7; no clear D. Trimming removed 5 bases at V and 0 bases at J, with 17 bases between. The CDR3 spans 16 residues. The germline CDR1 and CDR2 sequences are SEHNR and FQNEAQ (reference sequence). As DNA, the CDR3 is TGTGCCAGCAGCAAGGCATCTACAGAGAGCTCCTACGAGCAGTACTTC. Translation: CASSKASTESSYEQYF.

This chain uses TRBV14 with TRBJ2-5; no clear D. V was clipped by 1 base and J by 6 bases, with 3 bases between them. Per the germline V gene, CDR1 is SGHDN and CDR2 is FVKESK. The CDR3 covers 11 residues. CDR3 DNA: TGTGCCAGCAGCCAAGCTAAGACCCAGTACTTC. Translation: CASSQAKTQYF.

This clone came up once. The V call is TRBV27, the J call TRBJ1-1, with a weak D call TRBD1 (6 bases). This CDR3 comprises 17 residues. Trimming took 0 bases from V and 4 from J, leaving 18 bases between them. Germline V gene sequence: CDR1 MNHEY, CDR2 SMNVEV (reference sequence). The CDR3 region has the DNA TGTGCCAGCAGTTTATCGCGGGGGCGAGGGTTGGGCACTGAAGCTTTCTTT. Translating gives CASSLSRGRGLGTEAFF.

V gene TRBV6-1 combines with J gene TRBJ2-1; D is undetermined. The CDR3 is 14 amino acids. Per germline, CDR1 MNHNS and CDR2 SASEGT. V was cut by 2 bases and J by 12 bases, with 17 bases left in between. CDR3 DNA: TGTGCCAGCAGTGAACCCCAGAGAGGCGTCCGGCAGTTCTTC. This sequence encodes CASSEPQRGVRQFF.

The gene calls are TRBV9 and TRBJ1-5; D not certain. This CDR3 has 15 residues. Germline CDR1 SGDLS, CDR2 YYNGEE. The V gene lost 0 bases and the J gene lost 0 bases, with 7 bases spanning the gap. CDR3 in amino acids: CASSVGPSSNQPQHF. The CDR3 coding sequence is TGTGCCAGCAGCGTAGGTCCCAGTAGCAATCAGCCCCAGCATTTT.

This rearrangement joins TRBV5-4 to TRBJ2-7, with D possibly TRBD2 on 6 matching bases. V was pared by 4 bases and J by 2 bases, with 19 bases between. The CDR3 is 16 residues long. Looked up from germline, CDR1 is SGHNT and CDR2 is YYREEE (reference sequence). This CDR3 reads CASSIAVSGLPYEQYF. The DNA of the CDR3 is TGTGCCAGCAGCATTGCCGTTAGCGGCCTTCCCTACGAGCAGTACTTC.

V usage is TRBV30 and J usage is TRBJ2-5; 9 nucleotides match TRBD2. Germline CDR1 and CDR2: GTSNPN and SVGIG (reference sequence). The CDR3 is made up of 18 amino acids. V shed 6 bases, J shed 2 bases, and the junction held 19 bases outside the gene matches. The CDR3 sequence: CACEKSGGWRQGQETQYF. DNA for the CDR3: TGTGCCTGTGAGAAAAGCGGGGGGTGGAGACAGGGTCAAGAGACCCAGTACTTC. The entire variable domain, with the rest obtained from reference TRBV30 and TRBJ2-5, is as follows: SQTIHQWPATLVQPVGSPLSLECTVEGTSNPNLYWYRQAAGRGLQLLFYSVGIGQISSEVPQNLSASRPQDRQFILSSKKLLLSDSGFYLCACEKSGGWRQGQETQYFGPGTRLLVL.

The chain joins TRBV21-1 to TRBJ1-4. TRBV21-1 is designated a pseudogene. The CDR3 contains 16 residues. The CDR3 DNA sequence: TGTGCCAGCAGTAAGCCCGGCGGGGGGCCTAATGAAAAACTGTTTTTT. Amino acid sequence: CASSKPGGGPNEKLFF.

The CDR3 loop reads CASSYTNTEAFF. CDR3 sequence (DNA): TGTGCCAGCAGTTACACTAACACTGAAGCTTTCTTT. The chain employs TRBV6-6 and TRBJ1-1; D is uncertain. Trimming shortened V by 2 bases and J by 2 bases, and 3 bases separated the two germline ends. Germline lookup yields CDR1 MNHNY and CDR2 SVGAGI (reference sequence). This CDR3 region has 12 residues.

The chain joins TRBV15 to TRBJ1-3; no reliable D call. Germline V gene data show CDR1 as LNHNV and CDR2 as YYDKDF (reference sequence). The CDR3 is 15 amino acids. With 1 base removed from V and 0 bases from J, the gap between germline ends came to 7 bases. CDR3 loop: CATSRVLSSGNTIYF. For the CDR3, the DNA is TGTGCCACCAGCAGAGTGTTATCCTCTGGAAACACCATATATTTT.

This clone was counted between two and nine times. The CDR3 is CASSSRLAGSSDTQYF. The CDR3 nucleotides read TGTGCCAGCAGCTCGCGACTAGCGGGAAGCTCAGATACGCAGTATTTT. The chain is built from TRBV5-4 and TRBJ2-3, with 11 nucleotides matching TRBD2. Germline CDR1 SGHNT, CDR2 YYREEE (reference sequence). CDR3 length: 16 amino acids. The V and J ends lost 3 bases and 4 bases, in that order; junction bases with no gene match: 7.

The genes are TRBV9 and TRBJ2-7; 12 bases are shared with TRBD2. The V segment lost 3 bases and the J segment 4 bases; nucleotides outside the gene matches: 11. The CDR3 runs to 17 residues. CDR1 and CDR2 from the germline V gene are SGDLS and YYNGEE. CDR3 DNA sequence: TGTGCCAGCAGCGGAGAAACAGGACTAGCGGGATTATACGAGCAGTACTTC. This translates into CASSGETGLAGLYEQYF.

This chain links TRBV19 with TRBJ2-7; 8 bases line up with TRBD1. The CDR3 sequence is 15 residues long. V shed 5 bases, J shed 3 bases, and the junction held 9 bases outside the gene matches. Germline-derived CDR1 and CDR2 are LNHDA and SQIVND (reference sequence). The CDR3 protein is CASSVSTGEGYEQYF. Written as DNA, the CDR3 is TGTGCCAGTAGTGTATCGACAGGGGAAGGCTACGAGCAGTACTTC.

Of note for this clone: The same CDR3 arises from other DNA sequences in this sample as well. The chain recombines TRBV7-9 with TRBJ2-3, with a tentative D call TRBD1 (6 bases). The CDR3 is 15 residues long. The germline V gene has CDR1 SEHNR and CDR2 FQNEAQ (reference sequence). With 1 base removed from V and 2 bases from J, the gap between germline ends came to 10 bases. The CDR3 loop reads CASSLGQGITDTQYF. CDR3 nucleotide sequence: TGTGCCAGCAGCTTAGGGCAGGGGATCACAGATACGCAGTATTTT.

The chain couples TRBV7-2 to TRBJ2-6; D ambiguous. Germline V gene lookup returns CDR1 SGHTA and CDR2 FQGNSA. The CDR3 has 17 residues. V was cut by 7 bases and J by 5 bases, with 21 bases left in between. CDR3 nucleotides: TGTGCCAGCACGGTCGGAGTGATCCAAGTGAGGGCCAACGTCCTGACTTTC. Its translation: CASTVGVIQVRANVLTF.

The CDR3 coding sequence is TGTGCCAGCAGGCAGGGGTCCACAGTGGTCGAGCAGTACTTC. This sequence encodes CASRQGSTVVEQYF. This sequence joins TRBV6-5 and TRBJ2-7; TRBD1 might be the D (6 bases). This CDR3 contains 14 residues. V was pared by 6 bases and J by 6 bases, with 18 bases between. In germline, CDR1 is MNHEY, CDR2 SVGAGI.

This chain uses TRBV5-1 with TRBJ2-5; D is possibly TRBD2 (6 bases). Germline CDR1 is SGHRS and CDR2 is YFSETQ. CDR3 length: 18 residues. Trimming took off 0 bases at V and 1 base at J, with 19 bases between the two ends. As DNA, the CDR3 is TGCGCCAGCAGCTTGGGGGGGACGTCGGGACTCGCCCAAGAGACCCAGTACTTC. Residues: CASSLGGTSGLAQETQYF.

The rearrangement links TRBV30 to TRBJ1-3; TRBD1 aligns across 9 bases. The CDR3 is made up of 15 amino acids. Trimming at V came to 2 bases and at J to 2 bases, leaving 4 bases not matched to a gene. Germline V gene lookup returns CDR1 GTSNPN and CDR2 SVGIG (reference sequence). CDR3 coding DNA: TGTGCCTGGAGTAGGGACAGGGAGACTGGAAACACCATATATTTT. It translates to CAWSRDRETGNTIYF.

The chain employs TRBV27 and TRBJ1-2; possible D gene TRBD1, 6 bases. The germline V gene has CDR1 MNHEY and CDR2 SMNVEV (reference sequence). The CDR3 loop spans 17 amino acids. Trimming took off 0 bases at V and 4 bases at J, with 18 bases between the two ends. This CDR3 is CASSLSVGYRESYGYTF. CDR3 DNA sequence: TGTGCCAGCAGTTTATCGGTGGGGTACAGGGAAAGCTATGGCTACACCTTC.

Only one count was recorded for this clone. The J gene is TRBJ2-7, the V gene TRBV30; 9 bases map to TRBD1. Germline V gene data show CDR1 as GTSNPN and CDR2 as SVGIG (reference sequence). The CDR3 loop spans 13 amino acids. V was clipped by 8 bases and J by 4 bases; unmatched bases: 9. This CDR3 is CAGRQGGVYEQYF. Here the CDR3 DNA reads TGTGCCGGAAGACAGGGGGGGGTGTACGAGCAGTACTTC.

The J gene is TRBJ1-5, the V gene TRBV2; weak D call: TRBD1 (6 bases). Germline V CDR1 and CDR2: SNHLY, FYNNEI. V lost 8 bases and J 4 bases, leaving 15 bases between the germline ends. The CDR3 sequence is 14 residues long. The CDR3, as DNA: TGTGCCAGCCTCTCGCAGAGGGGGAATCAGCCCCAGCATTTT. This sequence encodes CASLSQRGNQPQHF. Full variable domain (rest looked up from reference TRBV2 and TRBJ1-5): EPEVTQTPSHQVTQMGQEVILRCVPISNHLYFYWYRQILGQKVEFLVSFYNNEISEKSEIFDDQFSVERPDGSNFTLKIRSTKLEDSAMYFCASLSQRGNQPQHFGDGTRLSIL.

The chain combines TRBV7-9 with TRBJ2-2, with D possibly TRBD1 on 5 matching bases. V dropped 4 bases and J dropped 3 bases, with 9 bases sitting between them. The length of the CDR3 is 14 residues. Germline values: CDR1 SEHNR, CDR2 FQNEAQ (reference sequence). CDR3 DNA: TGTGCCAGCAGCTCAGGGTGGGACACCGGGGAGCTGTTTTTT. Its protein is CASSSGWDTGELFF.

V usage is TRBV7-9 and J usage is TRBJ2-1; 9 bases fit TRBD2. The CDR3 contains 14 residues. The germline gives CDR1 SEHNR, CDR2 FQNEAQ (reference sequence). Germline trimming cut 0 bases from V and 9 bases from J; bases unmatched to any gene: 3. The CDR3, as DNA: TGTGCCAGCAGCTTAGCCGGGACTAGCACTGAGCAGTTCTTC. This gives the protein CASSLAGTSTEQFF.